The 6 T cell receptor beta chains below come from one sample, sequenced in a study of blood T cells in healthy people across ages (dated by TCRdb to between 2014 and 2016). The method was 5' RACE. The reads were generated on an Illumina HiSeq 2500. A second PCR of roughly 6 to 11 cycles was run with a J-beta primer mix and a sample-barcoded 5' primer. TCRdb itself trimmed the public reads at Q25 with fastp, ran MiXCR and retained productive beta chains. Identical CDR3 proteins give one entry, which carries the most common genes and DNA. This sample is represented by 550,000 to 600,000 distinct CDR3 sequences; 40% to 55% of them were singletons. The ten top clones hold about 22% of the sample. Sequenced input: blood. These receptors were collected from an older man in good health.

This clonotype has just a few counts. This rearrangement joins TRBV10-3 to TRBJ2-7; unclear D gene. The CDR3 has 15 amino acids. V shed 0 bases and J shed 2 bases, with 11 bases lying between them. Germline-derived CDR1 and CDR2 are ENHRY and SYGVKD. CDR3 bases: TGTGCCATCAGTGAGTCGATGGGGTTCACCTACGAGCAGTACTTC. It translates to CAISESMGFTYEQYF.

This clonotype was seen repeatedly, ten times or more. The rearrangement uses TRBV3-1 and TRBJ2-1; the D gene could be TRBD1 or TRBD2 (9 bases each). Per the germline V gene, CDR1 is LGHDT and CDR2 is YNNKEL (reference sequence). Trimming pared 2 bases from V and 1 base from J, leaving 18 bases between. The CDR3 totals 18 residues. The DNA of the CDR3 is TGTGCCAGCAGCCAAACAGGGGGCGCGGGGGGGTCCTACAATGAGCAGTTCTTC. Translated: CASSQTGGAGGSYNEQFF.

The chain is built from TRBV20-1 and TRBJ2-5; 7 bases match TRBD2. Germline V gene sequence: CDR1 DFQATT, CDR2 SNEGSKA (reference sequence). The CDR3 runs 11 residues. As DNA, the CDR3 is TGCAGCCGCCGGGGGGTAGAGACCCAGTACTTC. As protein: CSRRGVETQYF.

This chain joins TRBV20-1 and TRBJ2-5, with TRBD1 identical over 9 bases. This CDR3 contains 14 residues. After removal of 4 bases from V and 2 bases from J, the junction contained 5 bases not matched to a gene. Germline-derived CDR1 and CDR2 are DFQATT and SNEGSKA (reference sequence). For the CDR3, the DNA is TGCAGTGCTACCGGACAGGGGTCACAAGAGACCCAGTACTTC. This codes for CSATGQGSQETQYF.

The CDR3 nucleotides read TGCAGTGCTAGAGTCACTAGCGGGAGGGCTTACAATGAGCAGTTCTTC. Translated, it gives CSARVTSGRAYNEQFF. V gene TRBV20-1 combines with J gene TRBJ2-1, with 13 bases aligning to TRBD2. In germline, CDR1 is DFQATT, CDR2 SNEGSKA (reference sequence). With 1 base clipped from V and 4 bases from J, the junction kept 4 bases outside the gene matches. This CDR3 contains 16 residues.

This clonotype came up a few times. This CDR3 reads CATRQGPLPQHF. The DNA of the CDR3 is TGTGCCACCCGACAGGGGCCTTTGCCCCAGCATTTT. The chain couples TRBV6-2 or TRBV6-3 to TRBJ1-5; 8 bases are shared with TRBD1. The J segment lost 9 bases and the V segment lost 10 bases, leaving 8 bases of the junction unmatched. Looked up from germline, CDR1 is MNHEY and CDR2 is SVGEGT. CDR3 size: 12 residues.